Described below is a single TCR beta chain sequence and its context. These data are taken from a study of control samples from healthy donors and cancer patients. TCRdb keeps only in-frame clones here, not all; method: immunoSEQ multiplex PCR. The sample holds some 96,000 clones; 90% to 95% are singletons and the top ten take around 8.5%. Trimming cost V 3 bases and J 3 bases, with 8 bases left between them. The CDR3 contains 12 residues. Germline-derived CDR1 and CDR2 are SQVTM and ANQGSEA. The receptor's source is a young man in good health. Sample: blood. This chain joins TRBV29-1 and TRBJ1-1; no reliable D call. Written as DNA, the CDR3 is TGCAGCGTTGAGGCCCAGGACACTGAAGCTTTCTTT. It encodes CSVEAQDTEAFF.